The rows below give T cell receptor beta chains drawn from one sample of a study of blood T cell repertoires in COVID-19. Only in-frame clones appear in the TCRdb table, and some are missing; sequencing was by immunoSEQ multiplex PCR. The sample holds about 210,000 clones, approximately 80% seen once. Sequencing used PBMCs or T cells enriched from blood (not recorded which). Source of these receptors: a woman aged 45-65 years with acute COVID-19. CDR3s include the opening cysteine and the closing phenylalanine or tryptophan. D genes are given only for firm matches. Only some rows state a clone size, as once, few, many or a class for expanded clones.

d_call clone_size j_call v_call cdr3_aa cdr3_nt
TRBD1 - TRBJ1-3 TRBV4-1 CASSQGTGPSGNTIYF TGCGCCAGCAGCCAAGGGACAGGCCCCTCTGGAAACACCATATATTTT
TRBD1 - TRBJ1-5 TRBV5-1 CASSLQGEKYQPQHF TGCGCCAGCAGCCTACAGGGGGAGAAGTATCAGCCCCAGCATTTT
- - TRBJ1-4 TRBV19 CASSVQDNEKLFF TGTGCCAGTAGTGTACAGGATAATGAAAAACTGTTTTTT
TRBD1 - TRBJ2-7 TRBV3-1/TRBV3-2 CASSQGQDREASYEQYF TGTGCCAGCAGCCAAGGTCAGGACAGGGAAGCGTCGTACGAGCAGTACTTC
- - TRBJ1-5 TRBV28 CASTPAPGSHQPQHF TGTGCCAGCACCCCTGCTCCAGGGTCCCATCAGCCCCAGCATTTT
- - TRBJ2-7 TRBV7-2 CASSLALYEQYF TGTGCCAGCAGCTTAGCCCTCTACGAGCAGTACTTC
- - TRBJ1-5 TRBV19 CASRRRGSEGNQPQHF TGTGCCAGTAGACGAAGGGGGTCTGAGGGCAATCAGCCCCAGCATTTT
- - TRBJ1-6 TRBV7-2 CASSLMGGAGNSPLHF TGTGCCAGCAGCTTAATGGGGGGGGCAGGTAATTCACCCCTCCACTTT
TRBD1 - TRBJ1-3 TRBV5-5 CASSPDRDYGNTIYF TGTGCCAGCAGCCCGGACAGGGATTATGGAAACACCATATATTTT
- once TRBJ2-7 TRBV27 CASSLRGPDPGFHNYEQYF TGTGCCAGCAGTTTAAGAGGGCCGGACCCCGGTTTTCATAATTACGAGCAGTACTTC
TRBD1 once TRBJ2-7 TRBV29-1 CSGAGGQGYEQYF TGCAGCGGGGCTGGGGGACAGGGATACGAGCAGTACTTC
TRBD2 - TRBJ2-7 TRBV30 CAGASGGSYEQYF TGTGCCGGGGCTAGCGGAGGTAGCTACGAGCAGTACTTC
- - TRBJ2-7 TRBV4-3 CASSQQTLDYEQYF TGCGCCAGCAGCCAACAAACTCTCGACTACGAGCAGTACTTC
- - TRBJ2-7 TRBV18 CASSKSGPPSYEQYF TGTGCCAGCTCCAAAAGTGGGCCTCCCAGCTACGAGCAGTACTTC
TRBD2 - TRBJ2-7 TRBV5-4 CASSLVGTSGSYEQYF TGTGCCAGCAGCTTGGTCGGGACTAGCGGTTCCTACGAGCAGTACTTC
- - TRBJ2-2 TRBV11-1 CATLSNTGELFF TGTGCCACCCTCTCGAACACCGGGGAGCTGTTTTTT
TRBD1 - TRBJ2-5 TRBV19 CASSPQGALVETQYF TGTGCCAGTAGTCCGCAGGGGGCGTTGGTGGAGACCCAGTACTTC
- - TRBJ1-3 TRBV4-1 CASSPPGGATGNTIYF TGCGCCAGCAGCCCCCCCGGCGGGGCTACTGGAAACACCATATATTTT
- - TRBJ1-2 TRBV4-1 CASSQDQGRANYGYTF TGCGCCAGCAGCCAAGATCAGGGCAGGGCCAACTATGGCTACACCTTC
- - TRBJ2-7 TRBV28 CASSLRQDYEQYF TGTGCCAGCAGTTTAAGACAGGACTACGAGCAGTACTTC
- - TRBJ2-7 TRBV25-1 CASSGLGGFSYEQYF TGTGCCAGCAGTGGATTAGGAGGTTTCTCCTACGAGCAGTACTTC
TRBD1 - TRBJ1-1 TRBV7-2 CASSSQQGVLGTEAFF TGTGCCAGCAGCAGCCAGCAGGGGGTACTGGGGACTGAAGCTTTCTTT
TRBD1 - TRBJ2-7 TRBV20-1 CSATTGYGQYF TGCAGTGCTACGACAGGGTACGGGCAGTACTTC
- - TRBJ2-7 TRBV27 CASSLYRGRTYEQYF TGTGCCAGCAGTTTATATAGGGGGAGAACATACGAGCAGTACTTC
TRBD1 few TRBJ1-2 TRBV6-6 CASSLGQGFNYGYTF TGTGCCAGCAGCCTTGGACAGGGGTTTAACTATGGCTACACCTTC
- - TRBJ1-2 TRBV28 CASWGVVDGYTF TGTGCCAGCTGGGGGGTAGTCGATGGCTACACCTTC
- - TRBJ1-5 TRBV7-9 CASSLEGGGNQPQHF TGTGCCAGCAGCTTAGAAGGGGGAGGCAATCAGCCCCAGCATTTT
TRBD2 - TRBJ2-7 TRBV12-3/TRBV12-4 CASSLGGGYEQYF TGTGCCAGCAGTTTAGGCGGGGGTTACGAGCAGTACTTC
TRBD2 - TRBJ2-2 TRBV3-1/TRBV3-2 CASRGTSGYRAGELFF TGTGCCAGCAGGGGGACTAGCGGGTATAGGGCCGGGGAGCTGTTTTTT
- - TRBJ1-6 TRBV5-4 CASSPGTNNNSPLHF TGTGCCAGCAGCCCAGGGACAAATAATAATTCACCCCTCCACTTT
- - TRBJ2-2 TRBV10-3 CAISESLVAANTGELFF TGTGCCATCAGTGAATCCCTAGTAGCGGCGAACACCGGGGAGCTGTTTTTT
TRBD2 - TRBJ2-2 TRBV28 CASNRWGAGVVTGELFF TGTGCCAGCAACCGGTGGGGAGCGGGAGTGGTTACCGGGGAGCTGTTTTTT
TRBD1 - TRBJ1-3 TRBV7-2 CASQIQGPGNTIYF TGTGCCAGCCAAATACAGGGGCCCGGAAACACCATATATTTT
TRBD2 - TRBJ2-1 TRBV4-3 CASSQDLAGGYNEQFF TGCGCCAGCAGCCAAGATTTGGCGGGAGGGTACAATGAGCAGTTCTTC
TRBD1 - TRBJ2-2 TRBV5-8 CASSWPTGDFTGELFF TGTGCCAGCAGCTGGCCGACAGGGGATTTCACCGGGGAGCTGTTTTTT
- - TRBJ1-5 TRBV28 CASTPGGSNQPQHF TGTGCCAGCACCCCCGGGGGGTCGAATCAGCCCCAGCATTTT
- - TRBJ2-1 TRBV30 CAWSGPYRNEQFF TGTGCCTGGAGTGGCCCCTACCGCAATGAGCAGTTCTTC
TRBD1 - TRBJ1-1 TRBV29-1 CRTDRGLGAFF TGCAGAACGGACAGGGGCTTAGGAGCTTTCTTT
TRBD1 - TRBJ2-5 TRBV7-6 CASSLAGQGETQYF TGTGCCAGCAGCTTAGCCGGACAGGGCGAGACCCAGTACTTC
- - TRBJ2-3 TRBV28 CASDNRATGWPDTQYF TGTGCCAGCGATAACCGCGCTACAGGGTGGCCAGATACGCAGTATTTT
- - TRBJ2-7 TRBV11-3 CASSLAVDRGGSYEQYF TGTGCCAGCAGCTTGGCCGTCGACAGGGGAGGGTCCTACGAGCAGTACTTC
TRBD1 - TRBJ2-1 TRBV14 CASGPIVQGIYNEQFF TGTGCCAGCGGTCCCATAGTACAGGGGATCTACAATGAGCAGTTCTTC
- - TRBJ2-7 TRBV24-1 CATRAGEGYEQYF TGTGCCACCAGGGCAGGGGAGGGCTACGAGCAGTACTTC